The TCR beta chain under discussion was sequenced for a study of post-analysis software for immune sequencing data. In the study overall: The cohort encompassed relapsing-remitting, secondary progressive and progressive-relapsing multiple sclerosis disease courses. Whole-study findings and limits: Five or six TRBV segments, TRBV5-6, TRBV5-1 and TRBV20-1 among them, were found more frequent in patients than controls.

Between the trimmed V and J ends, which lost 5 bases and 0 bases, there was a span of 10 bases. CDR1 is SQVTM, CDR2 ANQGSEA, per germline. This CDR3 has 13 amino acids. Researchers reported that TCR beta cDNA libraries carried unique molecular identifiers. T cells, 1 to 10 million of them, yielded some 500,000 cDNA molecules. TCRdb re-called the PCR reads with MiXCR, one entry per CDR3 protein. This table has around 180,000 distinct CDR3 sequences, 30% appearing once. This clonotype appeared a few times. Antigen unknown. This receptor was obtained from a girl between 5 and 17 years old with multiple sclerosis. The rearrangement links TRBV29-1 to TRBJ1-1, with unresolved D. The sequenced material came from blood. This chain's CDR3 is CSVNGFMNTEAFF. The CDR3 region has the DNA TGCAGCGTTAACGGGTTTATGAACACTGAAGCTTTCTTT. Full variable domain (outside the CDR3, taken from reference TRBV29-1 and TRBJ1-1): SAVISQKPSRDICQRGTSLTIQCQVDSQVTMMFWYRQQPGQSLTLIATANQGSEATYESGFVIDKFPISRPNLTFSTLTVSNMSPEDSSIYLCSVNGFMNTEAFFGQGTRLTVV.